This TCR beta chain was captured by sequencing in a study of OX40 agonist ivuxolimab in advanced cancers. Study-level background: An anti-OX40 (CD134) antibody with agonistic activity, ivuxolimab, was administered to patients. Across the patients, intravenous ivuxolimab was delivered every 2 weeks at 0.01 to 10 mg/kg.

Overall study results and limits: Low normalized T-cell clonal expansion was additionally recorded for some nonresponders.

For this clone: Its specificity is unknown.

Peripheral blood came from all dose cohorts at three timepoints. Using immunoSEQ multiplex PCR, the repertoire was profiled, and TCRdb retains in-frame clones only, with some absent. The sample contains about 110,000 clones, approximately 90% of which appear only once. This specimen was CD4+ or CD8+ T cells sorted from blood, taken in a trial of the OX40 agonist ivuxolimab. The sequence was collected from an adult with an advanced solid tumor such as melanoma, head and neck, liver or kidney cancer.

This chain's CDR3 is CASSLAGALTSNTQYF. The CDR3 nucleotides are TGTGCCAGCAGCTTAGCTGGGGCCCTCACATCAAATACGCAGTATTTT. The V and J genes are TRBV7-2 and TRBJ2-3, with D possibly being TRBD1 (5 bases). V shed 0 bases and J shed 7 bases, with 17 bases lying between them. Germline values: CDR1 SGHTA, CDR2 FQGNSA. The CDR3 is 16 residues long. Full variable domain (missing parts from reference TRBV7-2 and TRBJ2-3): GAGVSQSPSNKVTEKGKDVELRCDPISGHTALYWYRQSLGQGLEFLIYFQGNSAPDKSGLPSDRFSAERTGGSVSTLTIQRTQQEDSAVYLCASSLAGALTSNTQYFGPGTRLTVL.